These T cell receptor beta chains were read from a single sample in a study of brain T cells in children with intractable seizures. Measured with immunoSEQ multiplex PCR; TCRdb has only the in-frame clones, and not every one. The sample records about 340,000 clones, nearly 95% being singletons. Material: peripheral blood, obtained 4 to 5 months after surgery. These receptors originate from a boy less than two years old with tuberous sclerosis and intractable seizures. Each CDR3 is given with its conserved first and last residue. The D gene is left open where the match is weak. The listing skips clone size in some rows; elsewhere it reads once, few, many or a size class.

>TRBV3-1/TRBV3-2|TRBJ1-2|.|.
CASSQEPAEGYTF
TGTGCCAGCAGCCAAGAACCCGCGGAAGGCTACACCTTC
>TRBV27|TRBJ2-5|.|.
CASSVTGIGGTQYF
TGTGCCAGCAGTGTGACAGGTATCGGAGGGACCCAGTACTTC
>TRBV25-1|TRBJ1-2|.|.
CATLGEGYTF
TGTGCCACCCTCGGTGAGGGCTACACCTTC
>TRBV7-2|TRBJ2-5|.|TRBD2
CASSLAQRGGWETQYF
TGTGCCAGCAGCTTAGCCCAGCGGGGGGGCTGGGAGACCCAGTACTTC
>TRBV9|TRBJ2-6|.|.
CASSVVLAPPGANVLTF
TGTGCCAGCAGCGTAGTGCTGGCCCCGCCTGGGGCCAACGTCCTGACTTTC
>TRBV27|TRBJ2-7|few|.
CASSPNPPMGYEQYF
TGTGCCAGCAGCCCCAACCCCCCTATGGGCTACGAGCAGTACTTC
>TRBV6-6|TRBJ1-5|.|.
CASSLQRDQPQHF
TGTGCCAGCAGTTTACAGAGAGATCAGCCCCAGCATTTT
>TRBV7-6|TRBJ2-7|.|.
CASSLEADTSFYEQYF
TGTGCCAGCAGCTTGGAAGCGGACACCTCTTTTTACGAGCAGTACTTC
>TRBV5-4|TRBJ2-3|.|.
CASSVPLGDTQYF
TGTGCCAGCAGCGTCCCCTTGGGAGATACGCAGTATTTT
>TRBV3-1/TRBV3-2|TRBJ1-3|.|.
CASSQTGGAAGNAIYF
TGTGCCAGCAGCCAAACGGGGGGGGCAGCTGGAAACGCCATATATTTT
>TRBV11-3|TRBJ2-3|.|.
CASTLGTSTDTQYF
TGTGCCAGCACCCTAGGGACTAGCACAGATACGCAGTATTTT
>TRBV30|TRBJ1-2|.|.
CAWSAGLGYTF
TGTGCCTGGAGTGCGGGACTAGGCTACACCTTC
>TRBV5-1|TRBJ2-5|.|TRBD2
CASSPQGVAGAGETQYF
TGCGCCAGCAGCCCCCAGGGGGTAGCGGGAGCAGGGGAGACCCAGTACTTC
>TRBV28|TRBJ2-1|.|.
CATGGYNEQFF
TGTGCCACCGGGGGCTACAATGAGCAGTTCTTC
>TRBV20-1|TRBJ2-1|.|TRBD1
CSARRGNEQFF
TGCAGTGCTCGCAGGGGGAATGAGCAGTTCTTC
>TRBV29-1|TRBJ1-1|once|.
CSGGIYTEAFF
TGCAGCGGTGGCATCTACACTGAAGCTTTCTTT
>TRBV7-3|TRBJ2-5|.|.
CASSTRPVETQYF
TGTGCCAGCAGCACTAGACCGGTGGAGACCCAGTACTTC
>TRBV19|TRBJ1-1|few|.
CASSIDRDTEAFF
TGTGCCAGTAGTATAGACAGGGACACTGAAGCTTTCTTT
>TRBV19|TRBJ1-1|.|.
CASKGRLTESNTEAFF
TGTGCCAGTAAGGGGCGCCTGACAGAGAGCAACACTGAAGCTTTCTTT
>TRBV5-5|TRBJ1-5|.|.
CASSPTQGFGQPQHF
TGTGCCAGCAGCCCCACTCAGGGTTTCGGTCAGCCCCAGCATTTT
>TRBV4-2|TRBJ1-5|.|TRBD1
CASSQEPGTGGQPQHF
TGTGCCAGCAGCCAAGAGCCGGGGACAGGGGGTCAGCCCCAGCATTTT
>TRBV4-1|TRBJ2-2|.|.
CASSHEDRPNTGELFF
TGCGCCAGCAGCCATGAGGACAGACCGAACACCGGGGAGCTGTTTTTT
>TRBV13|TRBJ1-4|.|.
CASSSLEFNEKLFF
TGTGCCAGCTCTAGCTTAGAGTTTAATGAAAAACTGTTTTTT
>TRBV11-2|TRBJ1-1|once|.
CASQTSNAPPRGSAEAFF
TGTGCCAGCCAGACTTCCAACGCCCCCCCACGTGGGTCCGCTGAAGCTTTCTTT
>TRBV27|TRBJ1-1|.|.
CASSLGGGTEAFF
TGTGCCAGCAGTTTAGGGGGAGGGACTGAAGCTTTCTTT
>TRBV7-2|TRBJ1-3|.|.
CASSLLTGSGNTIYF
TGTGCCAGCAGCTTGCTAACAGGGTCCGGAAACACCATATATTTT
>TRBV4-1|TRBJ1-5|.|TRBD1
CASSHADRDNQPQHF
TGCGCCAGCAGCCATGCGGACAGGGACAATCAGCCCCAGCATTTT
>TRBV28|TRBJ2-2|few|TRBD1
CASSLPGQGETGELFF
TGTGCCAGCAGTTTACCGGGACAGGGGGAGACCGGGGAGCTGTTTTTT
>TRBV30|TRBJ1-5|.|.
CAWSALGVQPQHF
TGTGCCTGGAGTGCGCTAGGGGTTCAGCCCCAGCATTTT
>TRBV6-5|TRBJ1-2|.|.
CASSYSWGEDAGYTF
TGTGCCAGCAGTTACTCTTGGGGAGAGGACGCTGGCTACACCTTC
>TRBV19|TRBJ1-5|few|.
CASLVGWEEGNQPQHF
TGTGCCAGTCTGGTGGGTTGGGAAGAGGGCAATCAGCCCCAGCATTTT
>TRBV29-1|TRBJ2-7|.|.
CSGGRTIYEQYF
TGCAGCGGGGGACGGACGATCTACGAGCAGTACTTC
>TRBV6-2/TRBV6-3|TRBJ1-4|.|.
CASSYIGQTNEKLFF
TGTGCCAGCAGTTACATAGGACAGACTAATGAAAAACTGTTTTTT
>TRBV11-3|TRBJ2-3|.|.
CASSLRRADTQYF
TGTGCCAGCAGCTTACGCAGGGCAGATACGCAGTATTTT
>TRBV27|TRBJ1-1|.|.
CASSFQGQAGAFF
TGTGCCAGCAGTTTTCAGGGTCAGGCGGGGGCTTTCTTT
>TRBV29-1|TRBJ2-7|.|.
CSVVRGAYEQYF
TGCAGCGTTGTACGCGGAGCCTACGAGCAGTACTTC
>TRBV11-2|TRBJ2-7|.|.
CASSFSPAGWYEQYF
TGTGCCAGCAGCTTCAGCCCCGCAGGGTGGTACGAGCAGTACTTC
>TRBV28|TRBJ1-3|.|.
CASSFVSGNTIYF
TGTGCCAGCAGTTTCGTCTCTGGAAACACCATATATTTT
>TRBV7-3|TRBJ2-5|.|.
CASSVRGGPQETQYF
TGTGCCAGCAGCGTCCGCGGGGGCCCCCAAGAGACCCAGTACTTC
>TRBV18|TRBJ2-1|.|.
CASSPPWVAPNNEQFF
TGTGCCAGCTCACCCCCGTGGGTCGCCCCAAACAATGAGCAGTTCTTC
>TRBV6-5|TRBJ1-5|.|.
CASTIGQISNQPQHF
TGTGCCAGCACCATAGGACAGATCAGCAATCAGCCCCAGCATTTT
>TRBV6-5|TRBJ2-5|.|TRBD2
CASTRLAVQETQYF
TGTGCCAGCACCCGACTAGCGGTCCAAGAGACCCAGTACTTC
>TRBV7-7|TRBJ2-3|.|.
CASSLRGGTDTQYF
TGTGCTAGCAGCTTGAGGGGTGGAACAGATACGCAGTATTTT
>TRBV3-1/TRBV3-2|TRBJ1-6|few|.
CASSLLWDNSPLHF
TGTGCCAGCAGCCTTCTCTGGGATAATTCACCCCTCCACTTT
>TRBV6-6|TRBJ1-1|.|TRBD1
CASRTGGPEAFF
TGTGCCAGCAGAACAGGGGGCCCTGAAGCTTTCTTT
>TRBV7-9|TRBJ2-1|once|TRBD2
CASSATSGRAPTGEQFF
TGTGCCAGCAGCGCGACTAGCGGGAGGGCCCCCACTGGTGAGCAGTTCTTC
>TRBV12-3/TRBV12-4|TRBJ1-2|.|TRBD1
CASRDRGDYGYTF
TGTGCCAGCAGGGACAGGGGTGACTATGGCTACACCTTC
>TRBV4-1|TRBJ2-5|once|.
CASSHDGPNTFGTQYF
TGCGCCAGCAGCCATGACGGACCGAACACTTTCGGGACCCAGTACTTC
>TRBV30|TRBJ1-2|.|TRBD1
CAWSVADRRGYTF
TGTGCCTGGAGTGTGGCGGACAGGCGGGGCTACACCTTC
>TRBV24-1|TRBJ1-2|.|.
CATSESGPYGYTF
TGTGCCACCAGTGAATCGGGACCGTATGGCTACACCTTC
>TRBV27|TRBJ2-3|.|TRBD2
CASSSLAGEDTQYF
TGTGCCAGCAGTTCTCTAGCGGGGGAAGATACGCAGTATTTT
>TRBV27|TRBJ2-7|.|TRBD1
CASSLGQGDYEQYF
TGTGCCAGCAGTTTGGGACAGGGGGACTACGAGCAGTACTTC
>TRBV3-1/TRBV3-2|TRBJ1-6|.|.
CASSQALGNSPLHF
TGTGCCAGCAGCCAAGCCCTCGGGAATTCACCCCTCCACTTT
>TRBV7-9|TRBJ2-7|once|.
CASSLSSSRGSEQYF
TGTGCCAGCAGCTTAAGTTCATCCAGGGGAAGCGAGCAGTACTTC
>TRBV30|TRBJ1-2|.|.
CAGSTVNYGYTF
TGTGCCGGATCGACAGTAAACTATGGCTACACCTTC